These 24 T cell receptor beta chains were all obtained from the same sample, sequenced in a study of identical twins. MiXCR, run by TCRdb on the 5' RACE reads, gives a single entry per CDR3 protein. In the table there are some 590,000 distinct CDR3 sequences, roughly 9.9% of which are singletons. These data also featured in a second study, about yellow fever vaccine responses in identical twins.

Sequences were obtained from PBMCs. The origin of the receptors is a woman aged 18-29 years in good health.

The table lists this clonotype with a few counts. The genes are TRBV25-1 and TRBJ2-1; 13 nucleotides match TRBD2. Germline-derived CDR1 and CDR2 are MGHDK and SYGVNS. The CDR3 has 15 residues. V dropped 2 bases and J dropped 5; count of bases not matched to a gene: 0. CDR3 residues: CASSEGLAGDNEQFF. The CDR3 nucleotides are TGTGCCAGCAGTGAAGGACTAGCGGGGGACAATGAGCAGTTCTTC.

This clonotype has a handful of counts. The chain joins TRBV4-2 to TRBJ2-2; 10 bases match TRBD2. The CDR3 runs 16 residues. The J segment lost 8 bases and the V segment lost 6 bases, leaving 12 bases of the junction unmatched. CDR1 is LGHNA, CDR2 YNFKEQ, per germline. The CDR3 DNA sequence: TGTGCCAGCAGTCCCGGAGCGGGAGGGGTGCGAGGGGAGCTGTTTTTT. Translated, it gives CASSPGAGGVRGELFF.

The table lists this clonotype with many counts. J is TRBJ2-1 and V is TRBV7-9; TRBD1 matches 7 bases. This CDR3 has 15 residues. V trimming: 7 bases; J trimming: 4 bases; junction bases outside the gene matches: 10. Germline lookup yields CDR1 SEHNR and CDR2 FQNEAQ (reference sequence). The CDR3 loop reads CASTKGDRLYNEQFF. The CDR3 nucleotides are TGTGCCAGCACCAAAGGGGACAGATTATACAATGAGCAGTTCTTC.

V usage is TRBV11-1 and J usage is TRBJ2-2, with D unclear. Trimming took off 1 base at V and 0 bases at J, with 12 bases between the two ends. This CDR3 contains 17 residues. Germline CDR1 SGHAT, CDR2 FQDESV (reference sequence). CDR3: CASSLGYDRPNTGELFF. The CDR3, as DNA: TGTGCCAGCAGCTTAGGTTACGACCGCCCGAACACCGGGGAGCTGTTTTTT. The variable domain in full, completed from reference TRBV11-1 and TRBJ2-2, reads EAEVAQSPRYKITEKSQAVAFWCDPISGHATLYWYRQILGQGPELLVQFQDESVVDDSQLPKDRFSAERLKGVDSTLKIQPAELGDSAMYLCASSLGYDRPNTGELFFGEGSRLTVL.

This clonotype was observed a handful of times. This chain uses TRBV4-2 with TRBJ2-1; D uncertain. This CDR3 comprises 18 residues. CDR1 and CDR2 (germline): LGHNA, YNFKEQ. The ends were cut back, 3 bases at V and 0 bases at J, with 18 bases in the middle. DNA of the CDR3: TGTGCCAGCAGCCAGCGTGAGGCGCGGCAAAGCTCCTACAATGAGCAGTTCTTC. This sequence encodes CASSQREARQSSYNEQFF.

The chain couples TRBV6-4 to TRBJ2-1, with a tentative D call TRBD2 (5 bases). Trimming cost V 2 bases and J 3 bases, with 11 bases left between them. The germline V gene has CDR1 MRHNA and CDR2 SNTAGT. This CDR3 region has 15 residues. The CDR3 region is CASSDQPGLYNEQFF. DNA for the CDR3: TGTGCCAGCAGTGACCAGCCTGGACTCTACAATGAGCAGTTCTTC.

This clonotype showed up just a few times. The chain is built from TRBV14 and TRBJ2-2; the D gene could be TRBD1 or TRBD2 (5 bases each). This CDR3 has 16 amino acids. The V end lost 3 bases, the J end lost 4 bases, and 15 bases lay between the germline ends. CDR1 is SGHDN and CDR2 is FVKESK in the germline V gene. For the CDR3, the DNA is TGTGCCAGCAGCCATCTATTCCGGGACCTCACCGGGGAGCTGTTTTTT. Its translation: CASSHLFRDLTGELFF.

This clonotype was detected a few times. This chain connects TRBV20-1 to TRBJ2-7; D is perhaps TRBD1 or TRBD2 (7 bases each). Germline values: CDR1 DFQATT, CDR2 SNEGSKA (reference sequence). V was clipped by 6 bases and J by 4 bases, with 22 bases between them. This CDR3 is built from 15 residues. The CDR3 region has the DNA TGCAGTGCGGACCTGGCAGGGGGGGGGTTTTACGAGCAGTACTTC. Translated, it gives CSADLAGGGFYEQYF.

The chain carries TRBV12-3 or TRBV12-4 and TRBJ2-7, with D possibly matching TRBD2 (7 bases). V shed 7 bases and J shed 5 bases, with 18 bases lying between them. This CDR3 is built from 14 residues. The CDR3 DNA is TGTGCCAGCAACCCCCGGGGGGCGAGGAACGAGCAGTACTTC. The encoded protein is CASNPRGARNEQYF.

This clonotype was counted ten times or more. V gene TRBV15 combines with J gene TRBJ2-7; no reliable D call. The ends were cut back, 4 bases at V and 5 bases at J, with 15 bases in the middle. This CDR3 is 14 amino acids long. Germline V gives CDR1 LNHNV, CDR2 YYDKDF (reference sequence). The CDR3 DNA follows: TGTGCCACCAGCATCGGAGCCCCCGGAGACGAGCAGTACTTC. Encoded protein: CATSIGAPGDEQYF.

This clonotype was seen a few times. The gene calls are TRBV5-1 and TRBJ1-2; 7 bases fit TRBD1. CDR1 SGHRS and CDR2 YFSETQ come from the germline V gene. The CDR3 covers 15 residues. With 0 bases clipped from V and 9 bases from J, the junction kept 11 bases outside the gene matches. The CDR3 is CASSLARRQGERYTF. The DNA for the CDR3 is TGCGCCAGCAGCTTGGCCAGAAGACAGGGTGAACGCTACACCTTC.

This clonotype has ten or more counts. This rearrangement joins TRBV12-3 or TRBV12-4 to TRBJ1-5; 7 nucleotides match TRBD1. This CDR3 is built from 16 residues. The V and J ends lost 8 bases and 0 bases, in that order; junction bases with no gene match: 10. CDR3 amino acids: CASALTGAYSNQPQHF. The CDR3 DNA follows: TGTGCCAGCGCGCTTACAGGGGCGTATAGCAATCAGCCCCAGCATTTT.

This clonotype was seen ten or more times. The J gene is TRBJ2-2, the V gene TRBV9, with D hard to call. V was clipped by 1 base and J by 0 bases, with 1 base between them. The CDR3 consists of 13 residues. Germline CDR1 is SGDLS and CDR2 is YYNGEE. The CDR3 loop reads CASSVPNTGELFF. The DNA for the CDR3 is TGTGCCAGCAGCGTACCGAACACCGGGGAGCTGTTTTTT.

Many counts were recorded for this clonotype. The chain uses TRBV29-1 and TRBJ2-6; TRBD1 matches 9 bases. The V segment lost 0 bases and the J segment 1 base; nucleotides outside the gene matches: 13. The germline V gene encodes CDR1 SQVTM and CDR2 ANQGSEA. This CDR3 region has 20 residues. CDR3 nucleotides: TGCAGCGTTGAAGATCGTAGGGACAGGGCCCCACTATCTGGGGCCAACGTCCTGACTTTC. It is translated as CSVEDRRDRAPLSGANVLTF.

This clonotype has at least ten counts. The genes are TRBV6-5 and TRBJ2-1; no reliable D call. Germline CDR1 reads MNHEY; CDR2 reads SVGAGI. The ends were cut back, 3 bases at V and 6 bases at J, with 12 bases in the middle. There are 14 residues in the CDR3. CDR3 residues: CASSYLRDLNEQFF. In nucleotides, the CDR3 is TGTGCCAGCAGTTATCTTAGGGATCTCAATGAGCAGTTCTTC.

The V gene is TRBV2, the J gene TRBJ2-1; the D gene is possibly TRBD2 (5 bases). This CDR3 comprises 19 residues. Trimming removed 4 bases at V and 1 base at J, with 23 bases between. CDR1 is SNHLY, CDR2 FYNNEI, per germline. The CDR3 DNA sequence: TGTGCCAGCAGTGTTTTAGTTGCTCCTCGGGGTTGGTCCTACAATGAGCAGTTCTTC. This encodes CASSVLVAPRGWSYNEQFF.

This clonotype was detected only once. The chain recombines TRBV7-6 with TRBJ2-5, with no clear D. There are 18 residues in the CDR3. V was pared by 1 base and J by 3 bases, with 21 bases between. In germline, CDR1 is SGHVS, CDR2 FNYEAQ. The CDR3, as DNA: TGTGCCAGCAGCTTAGGTGGGGTTTTTCCGACCGCGAAAGAGACCCAGTACTTC. It yields the protein CASSLGGVFPTAKETQYF.

In its sample, this clonotype was seen many times. This chain joins TRBV20-1 and TRBJ2-3; TRBD2 matches 8 bases. Germline CDR1 reads DFQATT; CDR2 reads SNEGSKA (reference sequence). V lost 3 bases, J lost 4 bases, and 9 bases stayed unmatched. The CDR3 has 15 amino acids. The CDR3 loop reads CSARLEREISDTQYF. The CDR3 DNA follows: TGCAGTGCTAGGCTTGAGCGGGAGATCTCAGATACGCAGTATTTT.

The rearrangement uses TRBV20-1 and TRBJ2-1, with D possibly being TRBD1 (9 bases). Trimming cost V 6 bases and J 8 bases, with 32 bases left between them. The CDR3 loop spans 18 amino acids. Germline CDR1 is DFQATT and CDR2 is SNEGSKA (reference sequence). The CDR3 is CSADEDRGYSGEGDEQFF. In nucleotides, the CDR3 is TGCAGTGCCGATGAGGACAGGGGCTATAGCGGGGAGGGGGATGAGCAGTTCTTC.

Of note for this clonotype: The junction and the germline gene differ at one end; a read error may be behind it. This chain connects TRBV6-1 to TRBJ2-6, with D possibly matching TRBD1 (5 bases). CDR1 MNHNS and CDR2 SASEGT come from the germline V gene. The CDR3 runs to 14 residues. In DNA form, the CDR3 reads TGTGCCAGCAGCCACGGACCTGGGGCCTACGTCCTGACTTTC. Its protein product is CASSHGPGAYVLTF.

The chain recombines TRBV7-2 with TRBJ2-1, with 8 positions matching TRBD1. The germline gives CDR1 SGHTA, CDR2 FQGNSA. CDR3 length: 17 residues. J was trimmed by 0 bases and V by 7 bases; bases with no gene match: 11. CDR3 amino acids: CASTTKTGGSSYNEQFF. DNA of the CDR3: TGTGCCAGCACCACAAAAACAGGGGGGAGCTCCTACAATGAGCAGTTCTTC.

This clonotype was found many times. The chain combines TRBV24-1 with TRBJ2-3, with TRBD2 matching 7 bases. CDR3 length: 14 amino acids. Germline V gene data show CDR1 as KGHDR and CDR2 as SFDVKD. Trimming at V came to 8 bases and at J to 1 base, leaving 5 bases not matched to a gene. CDR3: CATKRGGGTDTQYF. The CDR3 DNA follows: TGTGCCACCAAGCGGGGAGGCGGCACAGATACGCAGTATTTT.

This clonotype was detected many times. The V gene is TRBV20-1, the J gene TRBJ2-7, with TRBD2 identical over 8 bases. Germline CDR1 reads DFQATT; CDR2 reads SNEGSKA (reference sequence). V lost 1 base, J lost 4 bases, and 9 bases stayed unmatched. This CDR3 has 15 residues. In DNA, the CDR3 is TGCAGTGCTAGAGCCTCTGGACTAGCTATGTACGAGCAGTACTTC. Amino acids: CSARASGLAMYEQYF.

This clonotype was seen at least ten times. V is TRBV15 and J is TRBJ2-4; TRBD2 matches 14 bases. In germline, CDR1 is LNHNV, CDR2 YYDKDF (reference sequence). CDR3 length equals 17 residues. The V and J ends lost 0 bases and 8 bases, in that order; junction bases with no gene match: 6. CDR3 sequence reads: CATSREGTSGSGYIQYF. The CDR3 region has the DNA TGTGCCACCAGCAGAGAAGGGACTAGCGGGAGCGGATACATTCAGTACTTC.